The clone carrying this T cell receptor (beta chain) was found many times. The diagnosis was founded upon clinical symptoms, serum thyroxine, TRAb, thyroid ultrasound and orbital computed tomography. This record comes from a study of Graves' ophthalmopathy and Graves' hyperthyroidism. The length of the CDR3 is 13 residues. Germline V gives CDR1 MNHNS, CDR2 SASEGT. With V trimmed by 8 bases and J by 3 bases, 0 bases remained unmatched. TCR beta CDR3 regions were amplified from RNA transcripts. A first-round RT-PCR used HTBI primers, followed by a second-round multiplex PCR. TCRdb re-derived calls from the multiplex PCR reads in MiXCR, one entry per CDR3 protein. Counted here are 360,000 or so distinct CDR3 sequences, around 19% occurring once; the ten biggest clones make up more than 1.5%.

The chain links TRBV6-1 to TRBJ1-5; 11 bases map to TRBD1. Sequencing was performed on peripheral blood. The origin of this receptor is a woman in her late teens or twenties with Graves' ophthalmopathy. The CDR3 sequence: CASGQGANQPQHF. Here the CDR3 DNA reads TGTGCCAGCGGACAGGGGGCCAATCAGCCCCAGCATTTT.